This T cell receptor (beta chain) derives from a study of blood T cell repertoires in COVID-19. Background on the study: Samples came from the United States, Italy and Spain, spanning acute and convalescent COVID-19.

Profiling relied on immunoSEQ multiplex PCR, and the TCRdb table lists in-frame clones only, not all of them. The data contain tens of thousands of clones, about 90% of them singletons. The CDR3 extends over 15 amino acids. Germline-derived CDR1 and CDR2 are MNHNY and SVGAGI (reference sequence). Trimming stripped 0 bases from V and 4 bases from J, with 7 bases between. The receptor was isolated from a male donor with acute or convalescent COVID-19. The specimen sequenced was peripheral blood. The V call is TRBV6-6, the J call TRBJ1-6; D unresolved. The CDR3 DNA sequence: TGTGCCAGCAGTTACTCTGAGATTTATAATTCACCCCTCCACTTT. Translation: CASSYSEIYNSPLHF.